The 26 T cell receptor beta chains below all came from one sample that was sequenced in a study of blood T cell repertoires in COVID-19. Libraries were prepared by immunoSEQ multiplex PCR; TCRdb keeps only in-frame clonotypes and omits some of them. The sample includes about 200,000 clones, around nine tenths seen only once; the top ten take 5% to 8%. The sequenced material came from peripheral blood. The source is a woman between 35 and 50 years old who had recovered from COVID-19.

J is TRBJ2-5 and V is TRBV7-2; 16 positions agree with TRBD2. The CDR3 is made up of 19 amino acids. Germline CDR1 SGHTA, CDR2 FQGNSA. V was pared by 5 bases and J by 3 bases, with 12 bases of the junction left unmatched. CDR3 sequence: CASSPITGLAGGPEETQYF. In DNA, the CDR3 is TGTGCCAGCAGCCCCATCACGGGACTAGCGGGAGGGCCCGAAGAGACCCAGTACTTC.

Comment on this clone: Distinct nucleotide sequences in the sample also encode this CDR3. The rearrangement uses TRBV3-1 (or the pseudogene TRBV3-2) and TRBJ2-3; TRBD2 agrees at 10 bases. Germline loops: CDR1 LGHDT, CDR2 YNNKEL (reference sequence). The V segment lost 4 bases and the J segment 0 bases; nucleotides outside the gene matches: 1. The CDR3 extends over 15 amino acids. The CDR3 loop reads CASSPTSGSTDTQYF. CDR3 DNA sequence: TGTGCCAGCAGCCCGACTAGCGGGAGCACAGATACGCAGTATTTT.

The chain recombines TRBV6-1 with TRBJ2-1, with a weak D call TRBD1 (5 bases). V lost 3 bases and J lost 8, with 11 bases in between. Germline V lookup: CDR1 MNHNS, CDR2 SASEGT. The CDR3 sequence is 13 residues long. Here the CDR3 reads CASSDGGADEQFF. CDR3 bases: TGTGCCAGCAGTGACGGTGGGGCGGATGAGCAGTTCTTC.

This clone was counted between two and nine times. This chain links TRBV19 with TRBJ2-2, with 8 bases that match TRBD2. CDR3 length: 16 residues. The V gene's germline CDR1 is LNHDA and CDR2 SQIVND (reference sequence). Trimming removed 7 bases from V and 4 bases from J; junction bases left unmatched: 11. As DNA, the CDR3 is TGTGCCAGTACGGTTCAAGCGGGAGCCTCCACCGGGGAGCTGTTTTTT. It translates to CASTVQAGASTGELFF.

The chain recombines TRBV7-9 with TRBJ2-5; 7 bases are a match to TRBD1. CDR1 is SEHNR, CDR2 FQNEAQ, per germline (reference sequence). This CDR3 comprises 14 residues. Trimming cost V 6 bases and J 5 bases; bases outside gene matches: 9. Here the CDR3 reads CASRLQGSRETQYF. The DNA of the CDR3 is TGTGCCAGCAGGCTACAGGGGTCACGGGAGACCCAGTACTTC. Full variable domain (missing parts from reference TRBV7-9 and TRBJ2-5): DTGVSQNPRHKITKRGQNVTFRCDPISEHNRLYWYRQTLGQGPEFLTYFQNEAQLEKSRLLSDRFSAERPKGSFSTLEIQRTEQGDSAMYLCASRLQGSRETQYFGPGTRLLVL.

This chain links TRBV7-8 with TRBJ1-5; D is unclear. V gave up 1 base and J gave up 2 bases, with 6 bases separating them. This CDR3 has 14 amino acids. Germline V gene data show CDR1 as SGHVS and CDR2 as FQNEAQ. The CDR3 loop reads CASSLGTGNQPQHF. The CDR3 DNA reads TGTGCCAGCAGCTTAGGAACAGGCAATCAGCCCCAGCATTTT.

The chain combines TRBV28 with TRBJ1-4; no clear D. Trimming removed 6 bases from V and 0 bases from J, with 11 bases in between. Germline CDR1 reads MDHEN; CDR2 reads SYDVKM. The CDR3 length is 15 residues. The CDR3 reads CASRPSGSTNEKLFF. CDR3 nucleotide sequence: TGTGCCAGCAGGCCTTCCGGGTCAACTAATGAAAAACTGTTTTTT.

The chain joins TRBV6-6 to TRBJ1-5; 8 positions match TRBD1. Germline V gene lookup returns CDR1 MNHNY and CDR2 SVGAGI (reference sequence). This CDR3 comprises 15 residues. V lost 4 bases and J lost 2; bases outside the gene matches: 4. The CDR3 protein is CASSSPGQGNQPQHF. The CDR3 bases are TGTGCCAGCAGTTCACCGGGACAGGGCAATCAGCCCCAGCATTTT.

The rearrangement links TRBV21-1 to TRBJ2-7; TRBD1, the D gene given by the table, was not confirmed from the DNA. TRBV21-1 is deemed a pseudogene. CDR3 length: 14 amino acids. The CDR3 protein is CASRRQGARHEQYF. The CDR3 DNA follows: TGTGCCAGCAGGAGACAGGGCGCGCGACACGAGCAGTACTTC.

The J gene is TRBJ1-6, the V gene TRBV9; the match to TRBD1 covers 8 bases. The CDR3 spans 15 residues. The V gene end was trimmed by 4 bases and the J gene end by 6 bases; junction bases not matched to a gene: 6. Germline CDR1 is SGDLS and CDR2 is YYNGEE. The CDR3 DNA is TGTGCCAGCAGCTTCCTGGACAGGGTTAATTCACCCCTCCACTTT. Translating it yields CASSFLDRVNSPLHF.

The J gene is TRBJ2-7, the V gene TRBV6-1, with 7 bases fitting TRBD2. Germline V gene sequence: CDR1 MNHNS, CDR2 SASEGT. The CDR3 sequence is 13 residues long. With 2 bases clipped from V and 12 bases from J, the junction kept 10 bases outside the gene matches. Here the CDR3 reads CASSERWGGSSYF. CDR3 DNA sequence: TGTGCCAGCAGTGAAAGGTGGGGGGGGTCGTCGTACTTC.

DNA for the CDR3: TGTGCCAGCAGTTTTGGAGCGGGAGTCCTCCATGAGCAGTTCTTC. It encodes CASSFGAGVLHEQFF. V is TRBV28 and J is TRBJ2-1; the match to TRBD2 covers 8 bases. Trimming removed 3 bases from V and 8 bases from J; junction bases left unmatched: 9. Germline V lookup: CDR1 MDHEN, CDR2 SYDVKM. This CDR3 has 15 residues.

The chain's CDR3 is CASSQDLWGEDEKLFF. The CDR3 DNA is TGTGCCAGCAGCCAAGATCTCTGGGGGGAGGATGAAAAACTGTTTTTT. This sequence joins TRBV4-2 and TRBJ1-4; TRBD1 is a possible D gene (5 bases). There are 16 residues in the CDR3. The V end was cut by 0 bases, the J end by 6 bases, with 14 bases between. Per the germline V gene, CDR1 is LGHNA and CDR2 is YNFKEQ.

V and J are TRBV19 and TRBJ2-5; maybe TRBD1 (6 bases). The germline CDR1 and CDR2 sequences are LNHDA and SQIVND (reference sequence). The CDR3 sequence is 15 residues long. The V and J ends lost 3 bases and 0 bases respectively, with 11 bases between them. The CDR3 DNA sequence: TGTGCCAGTAGTATCTGGGGGCCCAACCAAGAGACCCAGTACTTC. This sequence encodes CASSIWGPNQETQYF.

This clone was found once. The CDR3 here is CASSIDGTGLYNEQFF. The CDR3 DNA sequence: TGTGCCAGTAGTATAGATGGGACAGGGTTATACAATGAGCAGTTCTTC. V gene TRBV19 combines with J gene TRBJ2-1; 9 bases are a match to TRBD1. CDR1 and CDR2 from the germline V gene are LNHDA and SQIVND (reference sequence). This CDR3 is built from 16 residues. The trim removed 0 bases at V and 4 bases at J, leaving 4 bases unmatched.

V usage is TRBV9 and J usage is TRBJ2-2; D may be TRBD1 (6 bases). The CDR3 totals 16 residues. CDR1 and CDR2 from the germline V gene are SGDLS and YYNGEE. V lost 4 bases and J lost 4, with 17 bases in between. The DNA for the CDR3 is TGTGCCAGCAGCCTCGGGGCAGGGGAACCCACCGGGGAGCTGTTTTTT. Translated: CASSLGAGEPTGELFF.

V is TRBV7-2 and J is TRBJ1-6; tentatively, D is TRBD1 (6 bases). V was cut by 5 bases and J by 6 bases, with 17 bases left in between. Germline V gene lookup returns CDR1 SGHTA and CDR2 FQGNSA. The CDR3 contains 16 residues. The CDR3 sequence: CASSLRNDRRNSPLHF. DNA for the CDR3: TGTGCCAGCAGCCTTCGGAATGACAGGCGTAATTCACCCCTCCACTTT.

The table lists this clone with a count of one. The V gene is TRBV27, the J gene TRBJ2-1; a possible D gene is TRBD2 (5 bases). Per the germline V gene, CDR1 is MNHEY and CDR2 is SMNVEV (reference sequence). This CDR3 is built from 16 residues. V was cut by 3 bases and J by 2 bases, with 14 bases left in between. The CDR3 sequence: CASSFVGRRTYNEQFF. Written as DNA, the CDR3 is TGTGCCAGCAGTTTCGTAGGGAGAAGGACCTACAATGAGCAGTTCTTC.

This chain links TRBV7-2 with TRBJ2-3, with TRBD1 matching over 9 bases. With 4 bases clipped from V and 3 bases from J, the junction kept 8 bases outside the gene matches. CDR3 size: 16 residues. Looked up from germline, CDR1 is SGHTA and CDR2 is FQGNSA. CDR3 in DNA: TGTGCCAGCAGCTCAGGGACAGGGCGGTGGACAGATACGCAGTATTTT. The encoded protein is CASSSGTGRWTDTQYF. The full variable domain, completed using reference TRBV7-2 and TRBJ2-3, is GAGVSQSPSNKVTEKGKDVELRCDPISGHTALYWYRQSLGQGLEFLIYFQGNSAPDKSGLPSDRFSAERTGGSVSTLTIQRTQQEDSAVYLCASSSGTGRWTDTQYFGPGTRLTVL.

The rearrangement uses TRBV4-1 and TRBJ2-3; D unclear. V was cut by 0 bases and J by 2 bases, with 21 bases left in between. The CDR3 is 19 amino acids. Looked up from germline, CDR1 is MGHRA and CDR2 is YSYEKL. The CDR3 DNA reads TGCGCCAGCAGCCAAGAAGTCGCCCCACCATTTAGAGCCACAGATACGCAGTATTTT. Its protein product is CASSQEVAPPFRATDTQYF.

V and J are TRBV6-5 and TRBJ1-2; D unresolved. Germline V gives CDR1 MNHEY, CDR2 SVGAGI. The CDR3 is 13 amino acids. Trimming removed 7 bases from V and 4 bases from J, with 13 bases in between. CDR3 residues: CASIGEEAYGYTF. Here the CDR3 DNA reads TGTGCCAGCATCGGGGAGGAAGCCTATGGCTACACCTTC.

The V and J genes are TRBV7-8 and TRBJ1-1; 8 bases agree with TRBD1. After removal of 6 bases from V and 11 bases from J, the junction contained 32 bases not matched to a gene. Germline V gives CDR1 SGHVS, CDR2 FQNEAQ. The CDR3 covers 20 residues. CDR3 residues: CASRSTSRTGTGATAGYAFF. CDR3 DNA sequence: TGTGCCAGCAGGTCGACCTCTAGGACCGGGACAGGAGCCACCGCTGGATATGCTTTCTTT.

This clone has just one count. V is TRBV3-1 (or the pseudogene TRBV3-2) and J is TRBJ1-2; tentative D call: TRBD1 (5 bases). Trimming left V 3 bases short and J 2 bases short, with 10 bases between. This CDR3 is 14 amino acids long. CDR1 and CDR2 (germline): LGHDT, YNNKEL (reference sequence). The chain's CDR3 is CASSQEGSNYGYTF. The CDR3 DNA reads as TGTGCCAGCAGCCAGGAGGGGTCCAACTATGGCTACACCTTC.

V gene TRBV5-1 combines with J gene TRBJ2-5; 7 bases map to TRBD1. Germline CDR1 reads SGHRS; CDR2 reads YFSETQ. Unmatched junction bases numbered 1, after V lost 3 bases and J lost 5 bases. The CDR3 has 12 residues. CDR3 sequence reads: CASSWTGETQYF. For the CDR3, the DNA is TGCGCCAGCAGCTGGACAGGCGAGACCCAGTACTTC.

This clone has a single count. The DNA for the CDR3 is TGTGCCAGCAGCCCATGGGGACAGGGGCCTGAGCAGTTCTTC. Its translation is CASSPWGQGPEQFF. The chain combines TRBV7-3 with TRBJ2-1, with 10 bases fitting TRBD1. CDR3 length: 14 amino acids. V lost 5 bases, J lost 9 bases, and 7 bases stayed unmatched. The germline gives CDR1 SGHTA, CDR2 FQGTGA.

About this clone itself: The sample carries other DNA sequences with the same CDR3. This chain uses TRBV4-3 with TRBJ2-6; 7 bases are a match to TRBD1. CDR1 and CDR2 (germline): LGHNA, YSLEER. V lost 0 bases to trimming and J lost 4 bases; unmatched junction nucleotides: 3. This CDR3 has 16 amino acids. The CDR3 region is CASSQETGSGANVLTF. The DNA of the CDR3 is TGCGCCAGCAGCCAAGAGACAGGGTCCGGGGCCAACGTCCTGACTTTC.